In its sample, the clone carrying this T cell receptor (beta chain) was seen once. Profiled with immunoSEQ multiplex PCR; TCRdb holds only in-frame clones, not every one. The profile shows around 240,000 clones, 70% to 85% of them singletons. The entry originates in a study of blood T cell repertoires in COVID-19. Background on the study: Whether acute or convalescent, the COVID-19 samples came from the United States, Italy and Spain.

V gave up 4 bases and J gave up 4 bases, with 9 bases separating them. The CDR3 contains 12 residues. CDR1 and CDR2 (germline): SGHRS, YFSETQ. The receptor comes from a middle-aged woman who had recovered from COVID-19. The specimen sequenced was peripheral blood. The chain is built from TRBV5-1 and TRBJ2-7, with TRBD1 as a possible D gene (5 bases). The CDR3 spells CASSAGLYEQYF. The CDR3 nucleotides are TGCGCCAGCAGCGCAGGGTTGTACGAGCAGTACTTC.